This T cell receptor (beta chain) emerged from a study of T cell responses to AZD1222 COVID-19 vaccine. Trimming left V 0 bases short and J 5 bases short, with 8 bases between. CDR1 and CDR2 from the germline V gene are LGHNA and YSLEER. The CDR3 consists of 13 residues. Repertoires were generated with immunoSEQ multiplex PCR, while TCRdb's copy carries only in-frame clones and drops some. The repertoire holds about 260,000 clones, with more than 80% as singletons. The sequencing used peripheral blood, collected on day 0 of AZD1222 vaccination. The chain carries TRBV4-3 and TRBJ2-7, with unresolved D. This clonotype was obtained from an adult in good health. In DNA form, the CDR3 reads TGCGCCAGCAGCCAAGACTATCGGGACGAGCAGTACTTC. Translated: CASSQDYRDEQYF.